This section outlines one T cell receptor beta chain sequence together with its context. CDR3 length equals 16 residues. CDR1 and CDR2 from the germline V gene are LNHNV and YYDKDF (reference sequence). Trimming removed 1 base from V and 0 bases from J; junction bases left unmatched: 5. Method: immunoSEQ multiplex PCR; TCRdb's copy keeps in-frame clones and lacks some. The table shows roughly 660,000 clones, with 85% to 90% occurring only once. This sample is drawn from a study of shared T cell receptors in the human thymus. These data also formed part of another study, on human thymus T cells. That report adds: Healthy Finnish infants undergoing corrective surgery for congenital heart defects were the donors. Resections from corrective heart surgery supplied the thymus tissue.

This chain links TRBV15 with TRBJ2-7; 8 bases match TRBD2. This receptor was obtained from a boy under three years old with a congenital heart defect. Sequenced: thymocytes. The CDR3 is CATSRVPGGVSYEQYF. The CDR3 nucleotides are TGTGCCACCAGCAGAGTGCCGGGAGGGGTCTCCTACGAGCAGTACTTC.